A selection of T cell receptor beta chains follows, all from one sample in a study of T-cell reconstitution after alpha-beta-depleted transplantation in children. TCRdb re-called the PCR reads with MiXCR, one entry per CDR3 protein. The table lists about 250,000 distinct CDR3 sequences, roughly a quarter of them singletons. The material was PBMCs, mostly from graft donor cells, obtained 360 days after TCRalphabeta/CD19-depleted stem cell transplant. These receptors were collected from a female patient between 2 and 15 years old who had a stem cell transplant for congenital amegakaryocytic thrombocytopenia, so the T cells may come from the graft donor. CDR3s include the opening cysteine and the closing phenylalanine or tryptophan. The D gene is left open where the match is weak. Clone size, where shown, is once, few, many, or a class for clones that have expanded.

clone_size,v_call,cdr3_length,d_call,j_call,cdr3_nt,cdr3_aa
.,TRBV7-9,13,.,TRBJ2-3,TGTGCCAGCAGCTTCATCGACACAGATACGCAGTATTTT,CASSFIDTDTQYF
.,TRBV14,13,.,TRBJ1-3,TGTGCCAGCAGCAACCGGCCTGGAAACACCATATATTTT,CASSNRPGNTIYF
few,TRBV29-1,13,.,TRBJ2-7,TGCAGCGTTCGGGTTAGCGTGTATTACGAGCAGTACTTC,CSVRVSVYYEQYF
few,TRBV29-1,12,.,TRBJ1-5,TGCAGCGTTGCAGAGAATAATCAGCCCCAGCATTTT,CSVAENNQPQHF
.,TRBV5-1,15,TRBD1,TRBJ2-5,TGCGCCAGCAGCTTGCGGACAGGGTTCGGGGAGACCCAGTACTTC,CASSLRTGFGETQYF
few,TRBV28,16,TRBD2,TRBJ2-7,TGTGCCAGCAGCAGTCCCGGACTAGCGGGGCACTACGAGCAGTACTTC,CASSSPGLAGHYEQYF
few,TRBV7-9,14,.,TRBJ1-1,TGTGCCAGCAGCCAAGGACAGTTCGGTCTTGAAGCTTTCTTT,CASSQGQFGLEAFF
.,TRBV4-3,17,.,TRBJ2-3,TGCGCCAGCAGCCAAGAATGGACAGACTTTAGCACAGATACGCAGTATTTT,CASSQEWTDFSTDTQYF
few,TRBV30,12,.,TRBJ1-5,TGTAATCTCTCAGGGACGGATCAGCCCCAGCATTTT,CNLSGTDQPQHF
.,TRBV20-1,11,TRBD1,TRBJ1-2,TGCAGTGCTCCGGACAGGGCTGGCTACACCTTC,CSAPDRAGYTF